This T cell receptor beta chain was obtained from a study of shared clonotypes between healthy human individuals. On the study more broadly: CD4 naive and CD4 memory each took three plates per donor, while CD8 naive took two and CD8 memory one.

Each donor was a Caucasian adult residing in Nashville, Tennessee. CDR3 length equals 14 residues. The germline V gene encodes CDR1 MNHEY and CDR2 SMNVEV (reference sequence). V dropped 4 bases and J dropped 6 bases, with 13 bases sitting between them. Using immunoSEQ multiplex PCR, the repertoire was profiled, and TCRdb retains in-frame clones only, with some absent. This sample has about 110,000 clones; 55% to 70% occur once, and the top ten carry approximately 23%. The sample comprised memory CD8+ T cells sorted from blood. This sample's subset: CD45RO+ cells pooled with CCR7-negative TemRA cells. This chain uses TRBV27 with TRBJ1-5; D uncertain. The origin of this receptor is a woman in her twenties or thirties in good health. The CDR3 DNA reads as TGTGCCAGCAGTTATTGCAGGAATTGTCAGCCCCAGCATTTT. Its translation is CASSYCRNCQPQHF.